The 20 T cell receptor beta chains given below trace back to one sample, sequenced in a study of radiotherapy plus CTLA-4 blockade in lung cancer. The table came from immunoSEQ multiplex PCR; TCRdb's copy has only in-frame clones and leaves some out. The sample yields about 90,000 clones, about 85% seen once. Source: peripheral blood, taken from a patient treated with radiotherapy plus ipilimumab. The origin of the receptors is a human donor with non-small cell lung cancer that progressed on radiotherapy plus ipilimumab.

This rearrangement joins TRBV9 to TRBJ1-5, with unresolved D. V lost 4 bases, J lost 5 bases, and 16 bases lay in between. CDR1 is SGDLS and CDR2 is YYNGEE in the germline V gene. The CDR3 consists of 15 residues. The CDR3 loop reads CASSPREGFDQPQHF. The CDR3 bases are TGTGCCAGCAGCCCAAGAGAAGGATTCGATCAGCCCCAGCATTTT. Filled out from reference TRBV9 and TRBJ1-5, the complete variable domain reads DSGVTQTPKHLITATGQRVTLRCSPRSGDLSVYWYQQSLDQGLQFLIQYYNGEERAKGNILERFSAQQFPDLHSELNLSSLELGDSALYFCASSPREGFDQPQHFGDGTRLSIL.

The chain uses TRBV29-1 and TRBJ1-1; no firm D call. The CDR3 is made up of 13 amino acids. Between the trimmed V and J ends, which lost 3 bases and 0 bases, there was a span of 8 bases. Germline loops: CDR1 SQVTM, CDR2 ANQGSEA. The CDR3 region has the DNA TGCAGCGTTGATAAGGCATTGAACACTGAAGCTTTCTTT. Translated: CSVDKALNTEAFF.

This chain links TRBV9 with TRBJ1-2; D call uncertain. Trimming removed 3 bases from V and 0 bases from J, with 15 bases in between. The CDR3 contains 16 residues. CDR1 and CDR2 from the germline V gene are SGDLS and YYNGEE. The CDR3 is CASSADPRTTNYGYTF. Written as DNA, the CDR3 is TGTGCCAGCAGCGCCGACCCGCGGACGACTAACTATGGCTACACCTTC.

The V gene is TRBV5-6, the J gene TRBJ2-4; TRBD1 matches at 8 bases. The CDR3 sequence is 14 residues long. CDR1 and CDR2 (germline): SGHDT, YYEEEE. V dropped 5 bases and J dropped 11; count of bases not matched to a gene: 12. The chain's CDR3 is CASRAAPGQEFQYF. DNA of the CDR3: TGTGCCAGCAGGGCAGCGCCGGGACAGGAATTTCAGTACTTC.

A word on this clone: The sample has other DNA sequences that encode this CDR3 too. The CDR3 protein is CASSYHTTGNYGYTF. CDR3 nucleotide sequence: TGTGCCAGCAGTTACCACACGACAGGGAACTATGGCTACACCTTC. This chain links TRBV6-5 with TRBJ1-2; 7 nucleotides match TRBD1. Germline values: CDR1 MNHEY, CDR2 SVGAGI. The ends lost 2 bases at V and 2 bases at J; junction bases unmatched: 5. CDR3 length: 15 residues.

This clone was counted between two and nine times. This same CDR3 is encoded by further DNA sequences in the sample. This chain connects TRBV7-2 to TRBJ2-7, with D possibly TRBD1 on 6 matching bases. Germline CDR1 SGHTA, CDR2 FQGNSA. V lost 5 bases and J 4 bases, leaving 6 bases between the germline ends. The CDR3 contains 11 residues. The chain's CDR3 is CASSDRYEQYF. The CDR3, as DNA: TGTGCCAGCAGCGACAGGTACGAGCAGTACTTC.

This chain uses TRBV14 with TRBJ1-1, with D possibly TRBD1 on 6 matching bases. The V gene's germline CDR1 is SGHDN and CDR2 FVKESK. There are 18 residues in the CDR3. The V end lost 4 bases, the J end lost 1 base, and 22 bases lay between the germline ends. CDR3 nucleotides: TGTGCCAGCAGCCGCGGGACACGGCGGCAACTCCAGAACACTGAAGCTTTCTTT. It specifies CASSRGTRRQLQNTEAFF.

The chain couples TRBV6-5 to TRBJ2-3; D could derive from TRBD1 or TRBD2 (5 bases each). Trimming stripped 2 bases from V and 0 bases from J, with 6 bases between. Germline lookup yields CDR1 MNHEY and CDR2 SVGAGI. CDR3 length equals 14 residues. The CDR3 protein is CASSYRDSTDTQYF. CDR3 in DNA: TGTGCCAGCAGTTACCGGGACAGCACAGATACGCAGTATTTT.

This clone turned up a few times. The chain recombines TRBV5-1 with TRBJ2-5; 7 bases fit TRBD1. Losses at the gene ends were 4 bases for V and 3 bases for J; bases not matched to a gene: 12. Germline V gene lookup returns CDR1 SGHRS and CDR2 YFSETQ. This CDR3 spans 16 amino acids. CDR3 in DNA: TGCGCCAGCAGCAATCGGGACAGCCTCATCAAAGAGACCCAGTACTTC. Its translation is CASSNRDSLIKETQYF.

The rearrangement joins TRBV7-2 to TRBJ2-1, with D unresolved. This CDR3 region has 14 residues. CDR1 is SGHTA, CDR2 FQGNSA, per germline. V dropped 1 base and J dropped 8 bases, with 12 bases sitting between them. The CDR3: CASSLGLLGHEQFF. DNA for the CDR3: TGTGCCAGCAGCTTAGGGCTGCTGGGTCATGAGCAGTTCTTC.

The chain uses TRBV18 and TRBJ1-1; 11 nucleotides agree with TRBD1. The CDR3 extends over 17 amino acids. V gave up 3 bases and J gave up 6 bases; unmatched junction bases: 12. Germline-derived CDR1 and CDR2 are KGHSH and LQKENI. The CDR3 DNA sequence: TGTGCCAGCTCACCCTCCGGGACAGGGGGGATTAGGGCTGAAGCTTTCTTT. This translates into CASSPSGTGGIRAEAFF. Based on the CDR3 plus reference TRBV18 and TRBJ1-1, the full variable domain is NAGVMQNPRHLVRRRGQEARLRCSPMKGHSHVYWYRQLPEEGLKFMVYLQKENIIDESGMPKERFSAEFPKEGPSILRIQQVVRGDSAAYFCASSPSGTGGIRAEAFFGQGTRLTVV.

The rearrangement uses TRBV18 and TRBJ1-3; D gene uncertain. Between the trimmed V and J ends, which lost 1 base and 1 base, there was a span of 5 bases. CDR1 is KGHSH, CDR2 LQKENI, per germline. The CDR3 has 14 residues. CDR3 nucleotides: TGTGCCAGCTCACCACGGGAGTCTGGAAACACCATATATTTT. Its protein is CASSPRESGNTIYF.

V gene TRBV15 combines with J gene TRBJ2-7; D gene ambiguous. V was clipped by 0 bases and J by 4 bases, with 7 bases between them. The length of the CDR3 is 13 residues. From germline, CDR1 is LNHNV and CDR2 YYDKDF (reference sequence). CDR3: CATSRDSGYEQYF. Here the CDR3 DNA reads TGTGCCACCAGCAGAGATTCGGGTTACGAGCAGTACTTC.

The sample holds one count of this clone. This chain connects TRBV6-6 to TRBJ1-5, with 8 bases matching TRBD1. The V segment lost 6 bases and the J segment 4 bases; nucleotides outside the gene matches: 8. CDR3 length: 15 residues. The germline CDR1 and CDR2 sequences are MNHNY and SVGAGI (reference sequence). Here the CDR3 DNA reads TGTGCCAGCAGATGGACAGGGAGAGAAAATCAGCCCCAGCATTTT. Translating gives CASRWTGRENQPQHF.

The chain employs TRBV19 and TRBJ1-4; D gene uncertain. V was cut by 4 bases and J by 7 bases, with 16 bases left in between. The CDR3 covers 15 residues. Germline-derived CDR1 and CDR2 are LNHDA and SQIVND (reference sequence). The CDR3 spells CASSSRTALGEKLFF. Written as DNA, the CDR3 is TGTGCCAGTAGTAGCCGGACGGCGTTAGGTGAAAAACTGTTTTTT.

The V and J genes are TRBV7-2 and TRBJ2-3; the match to TRBD2 covers 15 bases. The CDR3 runs 18 residues. V lost 5 bases and J lost 3; bases outside the gene matches: 9. Germline values: CDR1 SGHTA, CDR2 FQGNSA. DNA for the CDR3: TGTGCCAGCAGCCCCTTAGGGACTAGCGGGAGGATAACAGATACGCAGTATTTT. Residues: CASSPLGTSGRITDTQYF.

This clone was recorded only once. V usage is TRBV4-2 and J usage is TRBJ2-3; no clear D. Germline CDR1 reads LGHNA; CDR2 reads YNFKEQ. Trimming took off 4 bases at V and 9 bases at J, with 14 bases between the two ends. The CDR3 extends over 13 amino acids. DNA for the CDR3: TGTGCCAGCAGCCCACCCACCGTGGAAACGCAGTATTTT. Its translation is CASSPPTVETQYF.

The chain carries TRBV5-5 and TRBJ1-3; no clear D. From germline, CDR1 is SGHKS and CDR2 YYEKEE (reference sequence). V shed 4 bases and J shed 0 bases, with 8 bases lying between them. There are 14 residues in the CDR3. The CDR3 DNA is TGTGCCAGCAGCCCCTTCCGCTCTGGAAACACCATATATTTT. This translates into CASSPFRSGNTIYF.

V and J are TRBV4-1 and TRBJ2-3; 12 bases line up with TRBD2. CDR1 and CDR2 (germline): MGHRA, YSYEKL. Losses at the gene ends were 4 bases for V and 2 bases for J; bases not matched to a gene: 13. CDR3 length: 19 residues. The CDR3 bases are TGCGCCAGCAGCCCAGGTACGGGACTAGCGGGCCGATCCACAGATACGCAGTATTTT. It encodes CASSPGTGLAGRSTDTQYF.

The V call is TRBV6-1, the J call TRBJ2-2; a possible D gene is TRBD2 (6 bases). Germline V gene data show CDR1 as MNHNS and CDR2 as SASEGT. Trimming left V 6 bases short and J 0 bases short, with 11 bases between. The CDR3 length is 15 residues. Here the CDR3 reads CASRRGTANTGELFF. The CDR3 DNA reads TGTGCCAGCAGGCGCGGGACCGCGAACACCGGGGAGCTGTTTTTT.